Given below is one T cell receptor (beta chain) in context. The antigen remains undetermined. This sample was included in a study of shared clonotypes between healthy human individuals. Overall study findings and caveats: Clonotype sharing among donors was expected to depend on sequencing depth. A reduction in generation probabilities was seen for non-shared clonotypes relative to those shared by all four donors.

Positive CCR7 selection of CD45RO-negative cells yielded the naive CD8 cells, and terminally differentiated effector memory CD45RA+ cells were excluded. All the donors were Caucasian adults who lived in Nashville, Tennessee. The run depth of the assay was deep. The repertoire was sequenced with immunoSEQ multiplex PCR; TCRdb's copy has only in-frame clones and lacks some. The sample contains under 1 million clones, 92% of which appear only once. The clonotype originates from a man younger than 45 in good health. Sequences were obtained from naive CD8+ T cells sorted from blood.

CDR3 bases: TGTGCCAGCAGAGGTGGAACAGCAACTTTCTTT. Translation: CASRGGTATFF. This chain links TRBV2 with TRBJ1-1; D remains unclear. The CDR3 contains 11 residues. Trimming shortened V by 6 bases and J by 12 bases, and 14 bases separated the two germline ends. Germline V gives CDR1 SNHLY, CDR2 FYNNEI.